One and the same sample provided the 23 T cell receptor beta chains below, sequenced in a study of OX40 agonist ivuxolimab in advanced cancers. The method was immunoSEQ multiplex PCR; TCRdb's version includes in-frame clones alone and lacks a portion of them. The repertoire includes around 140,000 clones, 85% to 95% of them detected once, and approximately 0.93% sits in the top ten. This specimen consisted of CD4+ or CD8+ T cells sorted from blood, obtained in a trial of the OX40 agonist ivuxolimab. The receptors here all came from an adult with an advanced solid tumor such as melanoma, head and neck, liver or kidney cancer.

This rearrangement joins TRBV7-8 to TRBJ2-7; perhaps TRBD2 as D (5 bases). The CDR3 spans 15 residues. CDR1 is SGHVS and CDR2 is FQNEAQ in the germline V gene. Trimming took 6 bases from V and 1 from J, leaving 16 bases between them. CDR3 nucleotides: TGTGCCAGCAGTCCAAGGAGGACCCGGTCCTACGAGCAGTACTTC. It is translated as CASSPRRTRSYEQYF.

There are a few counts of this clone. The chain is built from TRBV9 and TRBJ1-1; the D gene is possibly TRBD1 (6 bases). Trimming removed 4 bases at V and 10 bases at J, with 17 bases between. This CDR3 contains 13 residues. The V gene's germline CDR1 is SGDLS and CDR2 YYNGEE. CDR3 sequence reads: CASSPNIQGTAFF. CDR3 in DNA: TGTGCCAGCAGCCCCAACATCCAGGGGACAGCTTTCTTT.

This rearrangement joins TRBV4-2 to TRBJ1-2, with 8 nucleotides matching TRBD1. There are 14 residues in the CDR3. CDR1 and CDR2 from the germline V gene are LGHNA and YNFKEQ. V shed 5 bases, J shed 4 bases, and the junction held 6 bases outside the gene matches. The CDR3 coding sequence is TGTGCCAGCAGCGCTGGACAGGGAATCTATGGCTACACCTTC. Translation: CASSAGQGIYGYTF.

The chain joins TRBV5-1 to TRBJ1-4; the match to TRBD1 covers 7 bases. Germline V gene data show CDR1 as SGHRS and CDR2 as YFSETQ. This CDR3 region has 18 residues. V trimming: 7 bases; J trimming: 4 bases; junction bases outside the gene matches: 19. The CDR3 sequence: CASPIGRGINHGNEKLFF. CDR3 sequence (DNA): TGCGCCAGCCCCATCGGCAGGGGGATTAATCACGGTAATGAAAAACTGTTTTTT.

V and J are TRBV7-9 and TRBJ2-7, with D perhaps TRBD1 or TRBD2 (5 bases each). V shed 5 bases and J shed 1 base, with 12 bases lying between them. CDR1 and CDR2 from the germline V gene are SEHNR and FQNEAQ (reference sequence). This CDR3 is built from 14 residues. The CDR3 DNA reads TGTGCCAGCAGCGAGCAGGGCGGGTCCTACGAGCAGTACTTC. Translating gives CASSEQGGSYEQYF.

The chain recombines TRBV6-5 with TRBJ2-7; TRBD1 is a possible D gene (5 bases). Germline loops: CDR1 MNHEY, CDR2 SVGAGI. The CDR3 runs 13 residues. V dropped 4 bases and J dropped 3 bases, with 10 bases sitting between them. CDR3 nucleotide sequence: TGTGCCAGCAGTTTAACAGGTAACTACGAGCAGTACTTC. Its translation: CASSLTGNYEQYF.

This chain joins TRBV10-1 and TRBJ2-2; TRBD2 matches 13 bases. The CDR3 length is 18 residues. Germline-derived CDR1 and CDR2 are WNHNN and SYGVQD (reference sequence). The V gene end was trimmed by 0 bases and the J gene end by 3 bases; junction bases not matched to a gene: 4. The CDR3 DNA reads TGCGCCAGCAGTGAGTCAGGACTAGCGGGAGCGTACACCGGGGAGCTGTTTTTT. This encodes CASSESGLAGAYTGELFF.

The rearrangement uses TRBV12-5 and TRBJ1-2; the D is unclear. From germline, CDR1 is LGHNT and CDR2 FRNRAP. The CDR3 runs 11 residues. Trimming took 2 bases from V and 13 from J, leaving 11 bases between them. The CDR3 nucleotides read TGTGCTAGTGGTTTGTCACAACGTAGCACCTTC. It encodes CASGLSQRSTF.

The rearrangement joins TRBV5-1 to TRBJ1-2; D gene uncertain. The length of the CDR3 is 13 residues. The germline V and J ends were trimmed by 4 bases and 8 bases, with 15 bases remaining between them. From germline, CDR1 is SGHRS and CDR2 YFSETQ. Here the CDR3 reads CASSTVTDGGYTF. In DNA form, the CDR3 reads TGCGCCAGCAGCACCGTTACGGACGGGGGCTACACCTTC.

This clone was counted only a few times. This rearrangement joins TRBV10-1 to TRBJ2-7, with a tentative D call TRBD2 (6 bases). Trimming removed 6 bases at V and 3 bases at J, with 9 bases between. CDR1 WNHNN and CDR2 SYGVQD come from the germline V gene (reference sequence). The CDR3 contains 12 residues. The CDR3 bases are TGCGCCAGCAGCGACGGGGGCTACGAGCAGTACTTC. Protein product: CASSDGGYEQYF.

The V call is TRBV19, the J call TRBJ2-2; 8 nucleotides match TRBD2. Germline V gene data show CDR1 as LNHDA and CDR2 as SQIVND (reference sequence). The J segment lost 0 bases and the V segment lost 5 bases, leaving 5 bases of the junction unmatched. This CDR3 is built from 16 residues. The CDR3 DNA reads TGTGCCAGTAGTTCCGGGGGGGGCACGAACACCGGGGAGCTGTTTTTT. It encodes CASSSGGGTNTGELFF.

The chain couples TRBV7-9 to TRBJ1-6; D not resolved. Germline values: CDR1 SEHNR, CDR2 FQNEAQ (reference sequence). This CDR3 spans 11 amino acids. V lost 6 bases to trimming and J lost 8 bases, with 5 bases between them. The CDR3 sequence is CASSRDSPLHF. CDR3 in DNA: TGTGCCAGCAGTCGTGATTCACCCCTCCACTTT.

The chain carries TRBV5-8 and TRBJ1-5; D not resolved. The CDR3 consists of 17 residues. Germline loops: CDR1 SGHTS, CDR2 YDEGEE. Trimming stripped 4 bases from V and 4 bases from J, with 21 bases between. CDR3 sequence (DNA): TGTGCCAGCAGCCCTAAGCAAGACTCAATGAATAATCAGCCCCAGCATTTT. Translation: CASSPKQDSMNNQPQHF.

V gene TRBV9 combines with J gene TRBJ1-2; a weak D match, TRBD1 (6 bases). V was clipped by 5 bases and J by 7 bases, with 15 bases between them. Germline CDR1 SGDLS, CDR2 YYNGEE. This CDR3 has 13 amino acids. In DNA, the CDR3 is TGTGCCAGCAGTTTTAAGGACAGCTCTGGCTACACCTTC. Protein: CASSFKDSSGYTF.

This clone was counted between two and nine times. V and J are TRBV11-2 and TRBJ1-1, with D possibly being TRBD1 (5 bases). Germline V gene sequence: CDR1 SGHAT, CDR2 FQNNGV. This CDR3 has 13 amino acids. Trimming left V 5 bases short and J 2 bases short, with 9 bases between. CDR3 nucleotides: TGTGCCAGCAGCACACAGGCCAACACTGAAGCTTTCTTT. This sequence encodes CASSTQANTEAFF. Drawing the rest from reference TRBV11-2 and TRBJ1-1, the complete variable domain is EAGVAQSPRYKIIEKRQSVAFWCNPISGHATLYWYQQILGQGPKLLIQFQNNGVVDDSQLPKDRFSAERLKGVDSTLKIQPAKLEDSAVYLCASSTQANTEAFFGQGTRLTVV.

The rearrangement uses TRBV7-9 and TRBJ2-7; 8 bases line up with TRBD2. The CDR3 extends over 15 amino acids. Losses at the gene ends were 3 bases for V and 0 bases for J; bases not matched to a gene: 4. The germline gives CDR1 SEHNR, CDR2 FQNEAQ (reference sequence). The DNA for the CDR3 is TGTGCCAGCAGCTTCGGAGCGGGGGCCTCCTACGAGCAGTACTTC. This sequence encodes CASSFGAGASYEQYF. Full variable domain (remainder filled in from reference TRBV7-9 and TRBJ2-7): DTGVSQNPRHKITKRGQNVTFRCDPISEHNRLYWYRQTLGQGPEFLTYFQNEAQLEKSRLLSDRFSAERPKGSFSTLEIQRTEQGDSAMYLCASSFGAGASYEQYFGPGTRLTVT.

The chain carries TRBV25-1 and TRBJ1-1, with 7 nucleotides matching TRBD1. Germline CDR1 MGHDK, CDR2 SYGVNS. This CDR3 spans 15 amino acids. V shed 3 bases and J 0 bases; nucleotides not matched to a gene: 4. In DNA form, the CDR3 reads TGTGCCAGCAGTGACCTACAGGGGATGAACACTGAAGCTTTCTTT. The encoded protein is CASSDLQGMNTEAFF.

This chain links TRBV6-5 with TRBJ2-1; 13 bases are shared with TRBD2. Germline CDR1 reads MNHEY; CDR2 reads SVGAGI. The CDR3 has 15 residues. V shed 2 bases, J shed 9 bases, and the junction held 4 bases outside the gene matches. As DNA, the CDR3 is TGTGCCAGCAGTTACGGACTAGCGGGAGATGGTGAGCAGTTCTTC. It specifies CASSYGLAGDGEQFF.

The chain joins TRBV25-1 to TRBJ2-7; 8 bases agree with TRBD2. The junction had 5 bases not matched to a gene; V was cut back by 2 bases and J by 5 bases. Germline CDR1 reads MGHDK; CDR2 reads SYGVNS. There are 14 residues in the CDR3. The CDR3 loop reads CASSEAVSGNEQYF. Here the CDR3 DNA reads TGTGCCAGCAGTGAAGCCGTTAGCGGGAACGAGCAGTACTTC.

The CDR3 protein is CASSFGQGSGNQPQHF. The CDR3 region has the DNA TGTGCCAGCAGCTTCGGCCAGGGCTCAGGCAATCAGCCCCAGCATTTT. This chain links TRBV7-9 with TRBJ1-5; D perhaps matches TRBD1 (5 bases). The V gene lost 3 bases and the J gene lost 2 bases, with 14 bases spanning the gap. The germline CDR1 and CDR2 sequences are SEHNR and FQNEAQ (reference sequence). This CDR3 has 16 amino acids.

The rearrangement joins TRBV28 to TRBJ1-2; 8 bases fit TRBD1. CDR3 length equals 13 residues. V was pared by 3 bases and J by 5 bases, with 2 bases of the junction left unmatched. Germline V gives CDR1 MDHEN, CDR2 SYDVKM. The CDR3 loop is CASSLGQEYGYTF. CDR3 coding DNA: TGTGCCAGCAGTTTGGGACAGGAATATGGCTACACCTTC.

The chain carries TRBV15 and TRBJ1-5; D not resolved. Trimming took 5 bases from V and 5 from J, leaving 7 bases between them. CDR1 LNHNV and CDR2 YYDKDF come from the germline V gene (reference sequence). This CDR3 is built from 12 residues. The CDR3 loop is CATSLPDQPQHF. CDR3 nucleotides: TGTGCCACCAGCCTCCCTGATCAGCCCCAGCATTTT.

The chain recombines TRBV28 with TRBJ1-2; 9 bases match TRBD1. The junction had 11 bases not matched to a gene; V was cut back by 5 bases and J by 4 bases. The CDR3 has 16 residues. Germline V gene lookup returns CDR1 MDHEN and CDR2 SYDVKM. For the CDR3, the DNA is TGTGCCAGCAGTCGACCACAGGGGGCGCGCGGCTATGGCTACACCTTC. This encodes CASSRPQGARGYGYTF.